One sample yielded the 15 T cell receptor beta chains listed below, sequenced in a study of blood T cells in healthy people across ages. The second PCR ran about 6 to 11 cycles with a sample-barcoded 5' primer and J-beta primers. TCRdb redid the calling of the 5' RACE reads with MiXCR, one entry per CDR3 protein. Here the sample spans roughly 800,000 distinct CDR3 sequences, 30% to 45% being singletons. Sequenced sample: blood. The receptors were sampled from a man aged 18 to 30 in good health.

This clonotype was recorded a few times. This chain joins TRBV4-1 and TRBJ1-2; TRBD1 aligns across 8 bases. Unmatched junction bases numbered 7, after V lost 4 bases and J lost 3 bases. The CDR3 runs to 15 residues. Germline V gene sequence: CDR1 MGHRA, CDR2 YSYEKL. DNA for the CDR3: TGCGCCAGCAGCCTCACGGACAGGGCGGACTATGGCTACACCTTC. It specifies CASSLTDRADYGYTF.

In its sample, this clonotype was seen many times. The J gene is TRBJ2-3, the V gene TRBV29-1; a possible D gene is TRBD2 (7 bases). CDR3 length: 15 amino acids. V lost 6 bases and J lost 0, with 16 bases in between. Germline V gives CDR1 SQVTM, CDR2 ANQGSEA. The CDR3 loop reads CSVSGGAMSTDTQYF. Here the CDR3 DNA reads TGCAGCGTCTCTGGGGGGGCAATGAGCACAGATACGCAGTATTTT.

This sequence joins TRBV20-1 and TRBJ2-6; a possible D gene is TRBD2 (5 bases). Germline V gene data show CDR1 as DFQATT and CDR2 as SNEGSKA (reference sequence). The germline V and J ends were trimmed by 5 bases and 4 bases, with 18 bases remaining between them. CDR3 length: 16 residues. This CDR3 reads CSAQSRRVGGANVLTF. CDR3 DNA: TGCAGTGCTCAGTCGAGGCGGGTCGGAGGGGCCAACGTCCTGACTTTC.

The sample holds many counts of this clonotype. The chain links TRBV20-1 to TRBJ2-7; 10 bases align to TRBD1. After removal of 6 bases from V and 4 bases from J, the junction contained 6 bases not matched to a gene. CDR3 length equals 13 residues. Germline values: CDR1 DFQATT, CDR2 SNEGSKA (reference sequence). CDR3: CSAPPGQGYEQYF. Written as DNA, the CDR3 is TGCAGTGCGCCTCCGGGACAGGGGTACGAGCAGTACTTC.

The chain recombines TRBV25-1 with TRBJ2-7, with D unresolved. CDR3 length equals 12 residues. The V end was cut by 2 bases, the J end by 7 bases, with 9 bases between. In germline, CDR1 is MGHDK, CDR2 SYGVNS. CDR3 region: CASSEVPREQYF. DNA of the CDR3: TGTGCCAGCAGTGAAGTCCCTAGGGAGCAGTACTTC.

The chain combines TRBV4-3 with TRBJ2-1; a possible D gene is TRBD1 (6 bases). Germline-derived CDR1 and CDR2 are LGHNA and YSLEER. The V end lost 1 base, the J end lost 7 bases, and 11 bases lay between the germline ends. The CDR3 runs to 14 residues. CDR3 DNA: TGCGCCAGCAGCCAAGTCTTAGGGGGTAATGAGCAGTTCTTC. Translated, it gives CASSQVLGGNEQFF.

This chain connects TRBV5-5 to TRBJ2-3; tentatively, D is TRBD1 or TRBD2 (5 bases each). The CDR3 consists of 15 residues. Germline CDR1 reads SGHKS; CDR2 reads YYEKEE (reference sequence). Trimming removed 4 bases from V and 5 bases from J, with 17 bases in between. DNA of the CDR3: TGTGCCAGCAGCCCTCGTCCCGGGGCGAGAGATACGCAGTATTTT. Its protein product is CASSPRPGARDTQYF.

This clonotype came up many times. The V call is TRBV25-1, the J call TRBJ2-3; D is undetermined. V lost 6 bases and J lost 0, with 7 bases in between. Germline loops: CDR1 MGHDK, CDR2 SYGVNS. The CDR3 consists of 13 residues. The CDR3 loop is CASRRTSTDTQYF. DNA of the CDR3: TGTGCCAGCAGAAGAACTAGCACAGATACGCAGTATTTT.

The chain has TRBV20-1 and TRBJ1-5; no firm D call. Germline CDR1 reads DFQATT; CDR2 reads SNEGSKA (reference sequence). This CDR3 is 14 amino acids long. Trimming pared 2 bases from V and 4 bases from J, leaving 12 bases between. CDR3 loop: CSARQAHGNQPQHF. The CDR3 nucleotides read TGCAGTGCTAGACAAGCTCATGGGAATCAGCCCCAGCATTTT.

J is TRBJ2-7 and V is TRBV6-2 or TRBV6-3; D is uncertain. Germline values: CDR1 MNHEY, CDR2 SVGEGT. The V end lost 5 bases, the J end lost 2 bases, and 16 bases lay between the germline ends. The CDR3 extends over 15 amino acids. The DNA of the CDR3 is TGTGCCAGCAGTCCATTGGGCCCAACGACCTACGAGCAGTACTTC. Encoded protein: CASSPLGPTTYEQYF.

The chain couples TRBV7-2 to TRBJ2-2, with a tentative D call TRBD1 (5 bases). The CDR3 consists of 13 residues. Trimming shortened V by 1 base and J by 9 bases, and 9 bases separated the two germline ends. Germline CDR1 SGHTA, CDR2 FQGNSA. The CDR3 DNA sequence: TGTGCCAGCAGCTTAGTGCCAGGGAGGGAGCTGTTTTTT. As protein: CASSLVPGRELFF.

This clonotype was counted only a few times. This chain uses TRBV4-3 with TRBJ2-7, with a tentative D call TRBD1 (5 bases). The CDR3 sequence is 15 residues long. Germline V gene lookup returns CDR1 LGHNA and CDR2 YSLEER. Between the trimmed V and J ends, which lost 0 bases and 2 bases, there was a span of 11 bases. The CDR3 reads CASSQDLGAAYEQYF. The CDR3 nucleotides read TGCGCCAGCAGCCAAGATTTAGGGGCGGCCTACGAGCAGTACTTC.

The chain links TRBV4-2 to TRBJ2-2; 14 bases line up with TRBD2. CDR3 length: 17 residues. Unmatched junction bases numbered 3, after V lost 0 bases and J lost 6 bases. Germline V gene sequence: CDR1 LGHNA, CDR2 YNFKEQ. CDR3 in amino acids: CASSQEGTSGSPGELFF. The CDR3 DNA reads as TGTGCCAGCAGCCAAGAGGGGACTAGCGGGAGTCCCGGGGAGCTGTTTTTT.

The rearrangement uses TRBV9 and TRBJ2-4; D might be TRBD1 (5 bases). There are 14 residues in the CDR3. The V end lost 4 bases, the J end lost 5 bases, and 13 bases lay between the germline ends. The germline V gene has CDR1 SGDLS and CDR2 YYNGEE. CDR3 nucleotide sequence: TGTGCCAGCAGCCCTAGTCTAGGGGAAAACATTCAGTACTTC. Residues: CASSPSLGENIQYF.

Concerning this clonotype itself: A much larger clone differs from this one at a single base, so this may be a read error. The V and J genes are TRBV10-3 and TRBJ1-2; 9 bases are shared with TRBD1. CDR1 and CDR2 (germline): ENHRY, SYGVKD. CDR3 length: 13 residues. CDR3 nucleotide sequence: TGTGCCATCAGGGGGGACAGGGAGTATGGCCACACCTTC. It is translated as CAIRGDREYGHTF.